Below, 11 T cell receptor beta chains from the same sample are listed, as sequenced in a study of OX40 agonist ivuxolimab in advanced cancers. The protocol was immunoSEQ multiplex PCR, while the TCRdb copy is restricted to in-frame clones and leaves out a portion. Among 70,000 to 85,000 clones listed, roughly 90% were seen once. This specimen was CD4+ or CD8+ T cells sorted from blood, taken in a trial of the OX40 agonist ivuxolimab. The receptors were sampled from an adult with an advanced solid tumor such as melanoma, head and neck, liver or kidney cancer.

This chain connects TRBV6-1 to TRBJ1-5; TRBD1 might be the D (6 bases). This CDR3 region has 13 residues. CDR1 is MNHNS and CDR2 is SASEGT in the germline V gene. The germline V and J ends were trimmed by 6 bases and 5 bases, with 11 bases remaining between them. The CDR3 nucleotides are TGTGCCAGCAGGATACAGGGATATCAGCCCCAGCATTTT. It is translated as CASRIQGYQPQHF.

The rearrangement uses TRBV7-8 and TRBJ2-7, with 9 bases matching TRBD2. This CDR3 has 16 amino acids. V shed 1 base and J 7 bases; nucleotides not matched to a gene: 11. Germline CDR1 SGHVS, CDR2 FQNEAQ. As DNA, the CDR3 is TGTGCCAGCAGCTTAGTGGCTAGCGGGACTCCGGGGGAGCAGTACTTC. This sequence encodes CASSLVASGTPGEQYF.

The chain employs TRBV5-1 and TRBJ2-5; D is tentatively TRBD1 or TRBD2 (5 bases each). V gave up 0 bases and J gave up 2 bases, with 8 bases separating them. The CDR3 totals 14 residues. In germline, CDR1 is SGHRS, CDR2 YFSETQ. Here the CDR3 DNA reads TGCGCCAGCAGCTTGGTTTGGGGGCAAGAGACCCAGTACTTC. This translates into CASSLVWGQETQYF. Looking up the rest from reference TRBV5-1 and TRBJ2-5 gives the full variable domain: KAGVTQTPRYLIKTRGQQVTLSCSPISGHRSVSWYQQTPGQGLQFLFEYFSETQRNKGNFPGRFSGRQFSNSRSEMNVSTLELGDSALYLCASSLVWGQETQYFGPGTRLLVL.

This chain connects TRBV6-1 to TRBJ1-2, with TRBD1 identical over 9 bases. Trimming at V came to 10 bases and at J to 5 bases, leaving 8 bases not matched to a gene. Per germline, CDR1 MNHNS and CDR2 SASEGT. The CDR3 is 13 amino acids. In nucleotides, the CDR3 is TGTGCCACCCGACAGGGGGGAAGGTATGGCTACACCTTC. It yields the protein CATRQGGRYGYTF.

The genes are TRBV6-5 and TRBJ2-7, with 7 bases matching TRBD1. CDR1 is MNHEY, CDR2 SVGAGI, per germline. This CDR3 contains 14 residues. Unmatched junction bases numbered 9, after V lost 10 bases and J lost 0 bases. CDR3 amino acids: CATKQGLSSYEQYF. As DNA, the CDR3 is TGTGCCACCAAACAGGGGCTAAGCTCCTACGAGCAGTACTTC.

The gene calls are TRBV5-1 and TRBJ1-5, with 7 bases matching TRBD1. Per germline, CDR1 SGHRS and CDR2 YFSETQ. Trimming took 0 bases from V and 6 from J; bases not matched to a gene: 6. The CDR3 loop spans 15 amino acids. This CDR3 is CASSLEGGAGQPQHF. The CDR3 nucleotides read TGCGCCAGCAGCTTGGAAGGGGGCGCCGGTCAGCCCCAGCATTTT.

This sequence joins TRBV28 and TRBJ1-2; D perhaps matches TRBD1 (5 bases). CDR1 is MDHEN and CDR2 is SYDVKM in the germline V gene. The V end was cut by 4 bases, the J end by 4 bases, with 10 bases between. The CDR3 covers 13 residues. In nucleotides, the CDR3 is TGTGCCAGCAGTTCCCCGGGGGGCTATGGCTACACCTTC. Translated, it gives CASSSPGGYGYTF.

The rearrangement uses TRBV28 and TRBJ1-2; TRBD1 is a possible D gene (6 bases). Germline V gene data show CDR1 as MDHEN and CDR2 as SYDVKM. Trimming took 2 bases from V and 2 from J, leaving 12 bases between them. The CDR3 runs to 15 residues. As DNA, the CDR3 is TGTGCCAGCAGTTTAGCCCCAGGGGTCAACTATGGCTACACCTTC. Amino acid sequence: CASSLAPGVNYGYTF.

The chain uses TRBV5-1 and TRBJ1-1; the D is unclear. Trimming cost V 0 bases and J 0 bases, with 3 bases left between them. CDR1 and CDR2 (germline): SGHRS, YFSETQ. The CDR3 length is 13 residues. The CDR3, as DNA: TGCGCCAGCAGCTTGGGGCTGAACACTGAAGCTTTCTTT. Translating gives CASSLGLNTEAFF.

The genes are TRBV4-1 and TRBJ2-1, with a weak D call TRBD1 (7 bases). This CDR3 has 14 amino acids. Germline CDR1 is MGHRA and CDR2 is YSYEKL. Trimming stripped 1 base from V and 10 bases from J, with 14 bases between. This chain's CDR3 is CASSQGGDSREQFF. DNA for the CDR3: TGCGCCAGCAGCCAAGGGGGGGACAGTAGGGAGCAGTTCTTC.

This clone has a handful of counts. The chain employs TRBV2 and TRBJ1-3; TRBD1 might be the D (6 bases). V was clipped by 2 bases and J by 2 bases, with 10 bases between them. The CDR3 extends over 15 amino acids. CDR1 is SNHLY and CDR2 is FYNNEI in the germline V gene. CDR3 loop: CASSESGAAGNTIYF. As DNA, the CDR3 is TGTGCCAGCAGTGAATCGGGGGCAGCTGGAAACACCATATATTTT.